What follows are 8 T cell receptor beta chains derived from one specimen sequenced in a study of T cell responses to AZD1222 COVID-19 vaccine. Data came from immunoSEQ multiplex PCR; TCRdb stores just in-frame clones and leaves some out. The table includes roughly 180,000 clones, approximately 93% detected once. The material sequenced was peripheral blood, taken 28 days after the second AZD1222 dose. These receptors all come from an adult who received the AZD1222 COVID-19 vaccine.

As concerns this clone: An end of the junction does not agree with germline; a read error may underlie this. The chain couples TRBV7-7 to TRBJ2-7; D possibly corresponds to TRBD1 (6 bases). Germline V CDR1 and CDR2: SSHAT, FNYEAQ (reference sequence). This CDR3 has 13 residues. DNA of the CDR3: TGTGCTAGCAGCGTAGACAGGTCCTACGAGCAGTACTTC. Translating gives CASSVDRSYEQYF.

The CDR3 DNA follows: TGTGCCAGCAGTTTACCAGGGAGCTCCTACGAGCAGTACTTC. It is translated as CASSLPGSSYEQYF. The gene calls are TRBV27 and TRBJ2-7; D may correspond to TRBD1 or TRBD2 (5 bases each). The length of the CDR3 is 14 residues. CDR1 and CDR2 from the germline V gene are MNHEY and SMNVEV (reference sequence). With 2 bases removed from V and 0 bases from J, the gap between germline ends came to 8 bases.

This chain connects TRBV5-1 to TRBJ1-1; D remains unclear. Between the trimmed V and J ends, which lost 4 bases and 2 bases, there was a span of 12 bases. In germline, CDR1 is SGHRS, CDR2 YFSETQ. The CDR3 has 14 amino acids. DNA for the CDR3: TGCGCCAGCAGCCTCACGGCGGAAAACACTGAAGCTTTCTTT. Its translation: CASSLTAENTEAFF.

The CDR3 loop reads CATNPGLAGGNEQFF. The CDR3 DNA reads as TGTGCCACAAACCCCGGACTAGCGGGTGGGAATGAGCAGTTCTTC. The chain recombines TRBV19 with TRBJ2-1; the match to TRBD2 covers 11 bases. The CDR3 loop spans 15 amino acids. Per germline, CDR1 LNHDA and CDR2 SQIVND (reference sequence). The V and J ends lost 10 bases and 7 bases, in that order; junction bases with no gene match: 12.

This clone was seen only once. The V gene is TRBV7-9, the J gene TRBJ1-6, with unresolved D. Germline V gene data show CDR1 as SEHNR and CDR2 as FQNEAQ (reference sequence). Deletions cut 3 bases from V and 7 bases from J, with 4 bases between. This CDR3 contains 12 residues. CDR3 sequence: CASSFGNSPLHF. The CDR3 DNA is TGTGCCAGCAGCTTTGGCAATTCACCCCTCCACTTT.

This clone was counted only a few times. V usage is TRBV5-4 and J usage is TRBJ2-7; D gene ambiguous. V lost 1 base and J lost 0, with 5 bases in between. The CDR3 runs 13 residues. The germline V gene has CDR1 SGHNT and CDR2 YYREEE (reference sequence). Here the CDR3 DNA reads TGTGCCAGCAGCTTGTTCCCCTCCTACGAGCAGTACTTC. Protein sequence: CASSLFPSYEQYF. Full variable domain (outside the CDR3, taken from reference TRBV5-4 and TRBJ2-7): ETGVTQSPTHLIKTRGQQVTLRCSSQSGHNTVSWYQQALGQGPQFIFQYYREEENGRGNFPPRFSGLQFPNYSSELNVNALELDDSALYLCASSLFPSYEQYFGPGTRLTVT.

The chain uses TRBV7-2 and TRBJ1-1; D gene uncertain. Per germline, CDR1 SGHTA and CDR2 FQGNSA. This CDR3 contains 17 residues. The V end was cut by 5 bases, the J end by 1 base, with 20 bases between. This CDR3 is CASSLDSPQLGNTEAFF. The CDR3 DNA reads TGTGCCAGCAGCCTAGATTCGCCACAGTTGGGGAACACTGAAGCTTTCTTT.

This clone has just one count. This chain uses TRBV6-4 with TRBJ2-1; D possibly corresponds to TRBD1 (5 bases). Trimming pared 4 bases from V and 5 bases from J, leaving 15 bases between. The CDR3 is made up of 15 amino acids. Germline CDR1 reads MRHNA; CDR2 reads SNTAGT. The CDR3, as DNA: TGTGCCAGCAGTGTAGGGGTCGGTCTTAACAATGAGCAGTTCTTC. The encoded protein is CASSVGVGLNNEQFF.